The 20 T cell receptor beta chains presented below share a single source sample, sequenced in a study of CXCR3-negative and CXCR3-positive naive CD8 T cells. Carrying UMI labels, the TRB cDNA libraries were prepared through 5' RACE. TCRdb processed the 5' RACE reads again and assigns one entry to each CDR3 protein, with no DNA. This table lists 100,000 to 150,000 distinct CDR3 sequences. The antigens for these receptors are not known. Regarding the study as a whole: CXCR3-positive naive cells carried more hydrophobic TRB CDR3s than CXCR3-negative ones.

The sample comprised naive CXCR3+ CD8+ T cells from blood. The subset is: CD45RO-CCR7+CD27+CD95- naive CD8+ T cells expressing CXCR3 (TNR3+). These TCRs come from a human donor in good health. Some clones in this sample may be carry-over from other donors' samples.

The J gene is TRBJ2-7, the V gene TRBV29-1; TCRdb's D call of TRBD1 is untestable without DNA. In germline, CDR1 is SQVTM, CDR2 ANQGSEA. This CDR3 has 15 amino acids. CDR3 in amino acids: CSVEFAGRGSYEQYF.

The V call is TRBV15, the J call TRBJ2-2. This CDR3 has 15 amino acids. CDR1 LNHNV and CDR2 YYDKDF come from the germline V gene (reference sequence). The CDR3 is CATSRDAGNTGELFF.

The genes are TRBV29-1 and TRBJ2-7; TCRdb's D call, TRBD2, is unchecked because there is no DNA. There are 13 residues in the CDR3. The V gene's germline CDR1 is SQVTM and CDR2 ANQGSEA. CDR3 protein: CSGGGGGTYEQYF.

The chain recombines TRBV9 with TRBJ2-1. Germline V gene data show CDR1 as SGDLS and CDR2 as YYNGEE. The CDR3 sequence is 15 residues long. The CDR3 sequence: CASSVGDGPYNEQFF.

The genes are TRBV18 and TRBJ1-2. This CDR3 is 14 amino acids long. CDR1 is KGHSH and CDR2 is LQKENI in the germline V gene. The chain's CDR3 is CASSPYQDNYGYTF.

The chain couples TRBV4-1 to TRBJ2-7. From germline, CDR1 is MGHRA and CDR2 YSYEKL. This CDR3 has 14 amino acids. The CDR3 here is CASSQVETAYEQYF.

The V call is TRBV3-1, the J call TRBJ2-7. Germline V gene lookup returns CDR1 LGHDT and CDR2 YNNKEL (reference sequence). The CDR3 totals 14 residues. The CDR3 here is CASSQDDSSYEQYF.

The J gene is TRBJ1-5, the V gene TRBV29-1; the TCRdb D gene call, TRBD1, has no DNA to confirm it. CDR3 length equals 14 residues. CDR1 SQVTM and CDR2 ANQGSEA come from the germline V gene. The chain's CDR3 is CSVATGNSNQPQHF.

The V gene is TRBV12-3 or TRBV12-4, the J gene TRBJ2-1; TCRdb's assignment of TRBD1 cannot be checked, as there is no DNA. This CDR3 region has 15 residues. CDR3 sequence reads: CATSPGRRPYNEQFF.

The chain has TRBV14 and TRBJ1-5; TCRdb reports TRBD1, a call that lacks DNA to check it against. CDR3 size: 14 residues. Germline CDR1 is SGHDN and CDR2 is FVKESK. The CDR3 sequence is CASSQTGGNQPQHF.

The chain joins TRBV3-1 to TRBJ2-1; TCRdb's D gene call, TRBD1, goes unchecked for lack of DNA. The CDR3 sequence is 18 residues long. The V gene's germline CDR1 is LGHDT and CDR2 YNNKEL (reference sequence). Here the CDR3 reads CASSPSGSGVQTSNGEFF.

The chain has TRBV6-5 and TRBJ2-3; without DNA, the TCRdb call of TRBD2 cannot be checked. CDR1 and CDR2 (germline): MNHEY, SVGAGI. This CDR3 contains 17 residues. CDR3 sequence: CASSSDGTSGSPDTQYF.

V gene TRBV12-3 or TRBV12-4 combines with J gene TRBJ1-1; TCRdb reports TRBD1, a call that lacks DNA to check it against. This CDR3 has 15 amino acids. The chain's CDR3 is CASSLGGVAYTEAFF.

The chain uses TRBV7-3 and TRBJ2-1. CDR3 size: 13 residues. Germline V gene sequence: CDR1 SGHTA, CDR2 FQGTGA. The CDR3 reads CASSLGAYNEQFF.

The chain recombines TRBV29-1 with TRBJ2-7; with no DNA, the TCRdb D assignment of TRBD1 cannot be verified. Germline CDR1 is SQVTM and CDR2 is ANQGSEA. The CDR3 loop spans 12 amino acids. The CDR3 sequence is CSVRDRAYEQYF.

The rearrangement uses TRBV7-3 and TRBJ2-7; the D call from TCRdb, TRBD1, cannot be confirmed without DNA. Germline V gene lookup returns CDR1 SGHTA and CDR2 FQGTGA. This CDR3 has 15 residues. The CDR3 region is CASSLTGIPGDEQYF.

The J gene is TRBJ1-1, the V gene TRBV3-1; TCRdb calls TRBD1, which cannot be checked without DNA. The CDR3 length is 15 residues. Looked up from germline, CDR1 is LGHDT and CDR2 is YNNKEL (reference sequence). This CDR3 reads CASSHQQGSNTEAFF.

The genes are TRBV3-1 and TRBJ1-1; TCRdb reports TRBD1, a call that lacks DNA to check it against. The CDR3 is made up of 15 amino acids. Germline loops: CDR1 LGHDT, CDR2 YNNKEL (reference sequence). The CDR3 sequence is CASSGDRSLNTEAFF. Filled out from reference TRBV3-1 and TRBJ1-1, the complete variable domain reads DTAVSQTPKYLVTQMGNDKSIKCEQNLGHDTMYWYKQDSKKFLKIMFSYNNKELIINETVPNRFSPKSPDKAHLNLHINSLELGDSAVYFCASSGDRSLNTEAFFGQGTRLTVV.

The CDR3 protein is CASSYSKGGDYTF. V usage is TRBV6-5 and J usage is TRBJ1-2; checking the TCRdb D call of TRBD1 is not possible without DNA. The CDR3 sequence is 13 residues long. The germline V gene has CDR1 MNHEY and CDR2 SVGAGI.

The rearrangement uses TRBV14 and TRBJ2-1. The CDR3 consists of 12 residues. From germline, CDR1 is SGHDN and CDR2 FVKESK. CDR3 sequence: CASSHGLAQQFF.